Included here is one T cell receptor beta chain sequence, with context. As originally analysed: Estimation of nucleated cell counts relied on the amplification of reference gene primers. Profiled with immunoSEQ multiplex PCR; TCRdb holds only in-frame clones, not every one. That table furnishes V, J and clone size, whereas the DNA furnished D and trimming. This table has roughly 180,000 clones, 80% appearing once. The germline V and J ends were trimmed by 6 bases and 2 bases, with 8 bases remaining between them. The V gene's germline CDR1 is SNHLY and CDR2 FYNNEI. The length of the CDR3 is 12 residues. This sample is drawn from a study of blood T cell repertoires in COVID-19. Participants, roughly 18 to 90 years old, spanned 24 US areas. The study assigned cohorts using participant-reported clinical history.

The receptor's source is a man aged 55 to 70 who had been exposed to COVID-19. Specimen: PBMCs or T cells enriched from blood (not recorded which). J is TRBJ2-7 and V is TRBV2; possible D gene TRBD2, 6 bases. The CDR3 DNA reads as TGTGCCAGCAGGCTAGCGACCTACGAGCAGTACTTC. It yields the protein CASRLATYEQYF.